This is a list of T cell receptor beta chains from one sample in a study of cytomegalovirus exposure and HLA in healthy donors. Sequencing used immunoSEQ multiplex PCR; TCRdb keeps in-frame clones, though not all of them. The sample has 150,000 to 200,000 clones; around 80% are singletons. Specimen: PBMCs. Every receptor here comes from a man aged 40-49 years in good health and CMV-seropositive. Both conserved end residues are part of each CDR3. A D gene is named only where the DNA matches it firmly. Size tells how often a clone was seen (once, few, many) or the class of an expanded clone, and some rows leave it out.

J: TRBJ2-5; V: TRBV6-5; length: 13; D: -; size: -; DNA: TGTGCCAGCAGAAGGACACTCCAAGAGACCCAGTACTTC; CDR3: CASRRTLQETQYF
J: TRBJ1-2; V: TRBV7-9; length: 15; D: -; size: -; DNA: TGTGCCAGCAGCCCTGACTGGCAGGACTACTATGGCTACACCTTC; CDR3: CASSPDWQDYYGYTF
J: TRBJ1-1; V: TRBV5-8; length: 15; D: -; size: -; DNA: TGTGCCAGCAGCTGGGGGGTTTTAGGGAACACTGAAGCTTTCTTT; CDR3: CASSWGVLGNTEAFF
J: TRBJ2-1; V: TRBV5-4; length: 15; D: -; size: -; DNA: TGTGCCAGCAGCTTGACAGGAGTAAGGTCCAATGAGCAGTTCTTC; CDR3: CASSLTGVRSNEQFF
J: TRBJ2-7; V: TRBV6-6; length: 15; D: TRBD1; size: -; DNA: TGTGCCAGCAGTTACACGGACAGGGAATCCTACGAGCAGTACTTC; CDR3: CASSYTDRESYEQYF
J: TRBJ2-1; V: TRBV5-1; length: 12; D: -; size: -; DNA: TGCGCCAGCAGAAAAACAGTGGATGAGCAGTTCTTC; CDR3: CASRKTVDEQFF
J: TRBJ2-7; V: TRBV6-5; length: 13; D: -; size: -; DNA: TGTGCCAGCAGTTACTCGGCAGGGTCCGAGCAGTACTTC; CDR3: CASSYSAGSEQYF
J: TRBJ1-1; V: TRBV5-1; length: 13; D: -; size: once; DNA: TGCGCCAGCAGAGCTCAGGGTCGCACTGAAGCTTTCTTT; CDR3: CASRAQGRTEAFF
J: TRBJ1-1; V: TRBV15; length: 18; D: TRBD1; size: once; DNA: TGTGCCACCAGCAGAGGAACGGGACAGGGAGGGGGTAAGGGTGAAGCTTTCTTT; CDR3: CATSRGTGQGGGKGEAFF
J: TRBJ1-2; V: TRBV18; length: 12; D: -; size: -; DNA: TGTGCCAGCTCAGGCGGAGTCTATGGCTACACCTTC; CDR3: CASSGGVYGYTF
J: TRBJ1-1; V: TRBV6-5; length: 12; D: TRBD1; size: -; DNA: TGTGCCAGCAGTTGGGGGACAGGCGCGGCTTTCTTT; CDR3: CASSWGTGAAFF
J: TRBJ1-1; V: TRBV6-5; length: 16; D: TRBD1; size: -; DNA: TGTGCCAGCAGTTACGACCCCCGGGACAGGTCTACTGAAGCTTTCTTT; CDR3: CASSYDPRDRSTEAFF
J: TRBJ2-5; V: TRBV11-1; length: 16; D: -; size: -; DNA: TGTGCCAGCGCTGAAAACAGGGTTATTCAGGTGGAGACCCAGTACTTC; CDR3: CASAENRVIQVETQYF
J: TRBJ2-5; V: TRBV5-1; length: 13; D: -; size: once; DNA: TGCGCCACCGCCGGGGAGATTTGGGAGACCCAGTACTTC; CDR3: CATAGEIWETQYF
J: TRBJ1-5; V: TRBV19; length: 16; D: -; size: -; DNA: TGTGCCAGTAGTTTCGGACGGACATTTAGCAATCAGCCCCAGCATTTT; CDR3: CASSFGRTFSNQPQHF
J: TRBJ1-1; V: TRBV5-1; length: 14; D: -; size: once; DNA: TGCGCCAGCAGCTTGAGAGGGACTGACACTGAAGCTTTCTTT; CDR3: CASSLRGTDTEAFF
J: TRBJ1-2; V: TRBV7-8; length: 15; D: TRBD1; size: -; DNA: TGTGCCAGCAGCTTAGAGGACAGGGGGGACTATGGCTACACCTTC; CDR3: CASSLEDRGDYGYTF
J: TRBJ1-5; V: TRBV19; length: 13; D: -; size: -; DNA: TGTGCCAGTAGTAGGAGCGCCAAGGAGCCCCAGCATTTT; CDR3: CASSRSAKEPQHF